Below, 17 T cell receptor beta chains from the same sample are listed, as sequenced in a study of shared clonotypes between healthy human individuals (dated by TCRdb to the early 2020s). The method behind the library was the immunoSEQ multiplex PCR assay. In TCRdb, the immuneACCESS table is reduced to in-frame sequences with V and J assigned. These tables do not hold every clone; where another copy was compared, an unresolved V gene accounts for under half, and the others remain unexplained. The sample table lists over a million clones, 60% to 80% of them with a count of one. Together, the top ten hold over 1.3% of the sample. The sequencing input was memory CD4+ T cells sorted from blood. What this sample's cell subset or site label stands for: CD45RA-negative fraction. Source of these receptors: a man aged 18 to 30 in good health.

The CDR3 is CASSQDGIPGYGYTF. CDR3 DNA: TGCGCCAGCAGCCAAGATGGCATCCCCGGCTATGGCTACACCTTC. The genes are TRBV4-1 and TRBJ1-2; D is unclear. With 0 bases removed from V and 4 bases from J, the gap between germline ends came to 12 bases. Germline values: CDR1 MGHRA, CDR2 YSYEKL. The CDR3 runs 15 residues.

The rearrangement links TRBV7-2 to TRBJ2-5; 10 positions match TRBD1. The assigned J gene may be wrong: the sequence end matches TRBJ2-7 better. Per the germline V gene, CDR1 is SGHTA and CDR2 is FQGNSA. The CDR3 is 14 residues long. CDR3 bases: TGTGCCAGCAGCCCGATGGACAGGGGGGACGAGCAGTACTTC. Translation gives CASSPMDRGDEQYF.

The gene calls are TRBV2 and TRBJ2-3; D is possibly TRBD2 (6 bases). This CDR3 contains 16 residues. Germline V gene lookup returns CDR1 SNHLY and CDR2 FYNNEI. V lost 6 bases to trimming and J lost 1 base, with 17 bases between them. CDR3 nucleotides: TGTGCCAGCAGCCCCGCGGCGGGGCTGGGCACAGATACGCAGTATTTT. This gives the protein CASSPAAGLGTDTQYF.

CDR3 in amino acids: CAWSIHYEQYF. In nucleotides, the CDR3 is TGTGCCTGGAGTATCCACTACGAGCAGTACTTC. The chain joins TRBV30 to TRBJ2-7; D remains unclear. CDR1 and CDR2 (germline): GTSNPN, SVGIG (reference sequence). This CDR3 region has 11 residues. The ends were cut back, 2 bases at V and 3 bases at J, with 5 bases in the middle.

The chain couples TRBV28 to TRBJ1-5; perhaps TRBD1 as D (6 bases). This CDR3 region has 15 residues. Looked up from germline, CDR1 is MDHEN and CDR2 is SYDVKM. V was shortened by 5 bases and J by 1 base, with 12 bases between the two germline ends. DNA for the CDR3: TGTGCCAGCAGTCCCCCCGACAGGAGCAATCAGCCCCAGCATTTT. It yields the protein CASSPPDRSNQPQHF.

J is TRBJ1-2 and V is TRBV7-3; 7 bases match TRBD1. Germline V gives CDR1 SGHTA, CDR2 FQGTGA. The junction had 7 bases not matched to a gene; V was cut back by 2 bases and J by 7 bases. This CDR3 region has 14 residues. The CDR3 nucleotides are TGTGCCAGCAGCTTAGCAGGGGGTCTTAGTGGCTACACCTTC. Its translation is CASSLAGGLSGYTF.

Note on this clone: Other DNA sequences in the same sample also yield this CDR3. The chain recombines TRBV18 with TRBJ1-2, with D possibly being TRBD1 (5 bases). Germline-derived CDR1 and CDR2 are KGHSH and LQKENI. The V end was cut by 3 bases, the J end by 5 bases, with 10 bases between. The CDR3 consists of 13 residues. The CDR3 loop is CASSPEGNYGYTF. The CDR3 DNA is TGTGCCAGCTCACCTGAGGGGAATTATGGCTACACCTTC.

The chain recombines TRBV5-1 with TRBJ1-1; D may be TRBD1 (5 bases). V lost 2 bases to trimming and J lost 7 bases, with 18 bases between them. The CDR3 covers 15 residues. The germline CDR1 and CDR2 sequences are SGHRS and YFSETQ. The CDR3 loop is CASSLASGSPGEAFF. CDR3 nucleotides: TGCGCCAGCAGCTTAGCTTCAGGGAGTCCGGGTGAAGCTTTCTTT.

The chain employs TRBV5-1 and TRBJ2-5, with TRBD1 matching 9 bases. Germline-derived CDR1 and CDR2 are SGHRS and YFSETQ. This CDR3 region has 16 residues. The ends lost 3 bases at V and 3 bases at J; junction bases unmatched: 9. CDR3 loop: CASSWNVGQGKETQYF. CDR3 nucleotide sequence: TGCGCCAGCAGCTGGAACGTGGGACAGGGTAAAGAGACCCAGTACTTC.

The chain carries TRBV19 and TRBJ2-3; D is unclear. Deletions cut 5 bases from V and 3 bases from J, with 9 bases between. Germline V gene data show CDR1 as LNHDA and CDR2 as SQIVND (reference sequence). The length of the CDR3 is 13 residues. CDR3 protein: CASSHMGTDTQYF. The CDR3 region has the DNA TGTGCCAGTAGTCATATGGGTACAGATACGCAGTATTTT.

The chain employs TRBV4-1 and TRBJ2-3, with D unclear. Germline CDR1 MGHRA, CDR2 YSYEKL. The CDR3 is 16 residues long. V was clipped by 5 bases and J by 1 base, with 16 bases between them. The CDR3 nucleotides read TGCGCCAGCAGCAGAAGGAGCTCCCGAGGCACAGATACGCAGTATTTT. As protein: CASSRRSSRGTDTQYF.

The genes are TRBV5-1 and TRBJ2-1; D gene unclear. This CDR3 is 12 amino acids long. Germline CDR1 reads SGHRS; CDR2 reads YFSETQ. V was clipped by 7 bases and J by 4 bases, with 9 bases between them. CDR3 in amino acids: CASGLGYNEQFF. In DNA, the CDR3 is TGCGCCAGCGGGTTGGGGTACAATGAGCAGTTCTTC.

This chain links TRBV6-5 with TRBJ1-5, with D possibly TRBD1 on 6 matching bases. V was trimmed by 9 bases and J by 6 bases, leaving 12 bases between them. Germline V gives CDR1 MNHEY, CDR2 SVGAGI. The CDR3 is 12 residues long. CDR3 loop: CASRQAGQPQHF. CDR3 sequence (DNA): TGTGCCAGTAGACAGGCGGGTCAGCCCCAGCATTTT.

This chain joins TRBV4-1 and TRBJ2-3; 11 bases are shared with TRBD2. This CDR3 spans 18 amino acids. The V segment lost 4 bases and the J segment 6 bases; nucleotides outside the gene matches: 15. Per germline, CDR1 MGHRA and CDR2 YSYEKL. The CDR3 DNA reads TGCGCCAGCAGCCGGTCTGGTACCGGGACTAGCGGTCTGGATACGCAGTATTTT. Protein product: CASSRSGTGTSGLDTQYF.

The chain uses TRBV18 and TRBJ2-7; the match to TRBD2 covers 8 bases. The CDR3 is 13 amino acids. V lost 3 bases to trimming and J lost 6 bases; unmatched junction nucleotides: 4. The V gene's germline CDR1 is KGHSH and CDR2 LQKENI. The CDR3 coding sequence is TGTGCCAGCTCACCTGGGACTAGTGGCGAGCAGTACTTC. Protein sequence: CASSPGTSGEQYF.

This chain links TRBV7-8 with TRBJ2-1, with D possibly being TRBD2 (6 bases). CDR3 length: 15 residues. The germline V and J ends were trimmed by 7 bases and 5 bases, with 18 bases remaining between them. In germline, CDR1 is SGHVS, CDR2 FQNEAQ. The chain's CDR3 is CASTKPGESHNEQFF. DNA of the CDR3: TGTGCCAGCACCAAGCCGGGGGAGAGCCACAATGAGCAGTTCTTC.

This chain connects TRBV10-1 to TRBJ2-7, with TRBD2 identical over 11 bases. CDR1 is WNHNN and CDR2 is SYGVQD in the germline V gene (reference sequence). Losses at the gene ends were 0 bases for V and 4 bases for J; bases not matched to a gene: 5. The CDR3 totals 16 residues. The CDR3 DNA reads TGCGCCAGCAGTGAGTCTACTAGCGGGAGAGTATACGAGCAGTACTTC. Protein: CASSESTSGRVYEQYF.